These 29 T cell receptor beta chains originate from one sample sequenced in a study of radiation and T cells in renal cell carcinoma. Produced via immunoSEQ multiplex PCR; TCRdb's table is partial and in-frame only. The data hold 100,000 to 150,000 clones, with roughly four fifths observed a single time. Time point meaning: blood 2 weeks post-SBRT. Documented treatment: 15 Gy SBRT to primary tumor, nephrectomy 4 weeks later. Sequences were derived from blood, sampled from a patient whose treatment included radiotherapy and nephrectomy. Source of these receptors: a man aged 45-65 years with renal cell carcinoma.

The chain joins TRBV28 to TRBJ1-5; D might be TRBD1 (5 bases). Germline values: CDR1 MDHEN, CDR2 SYDVKM. This CDR3 has 14 residues. With 3 bases removed from V and 2 bases from J, the gap between germline ends came to 8 bases. The CDR3 region is CASSFGAGNQPQHF. CDR3 in DNA: TGTGCCAGCAGTTTTGGGGCAGGCAATCAGCCCCAGCATTTT.

The genes are TRBV29-1 and TRBJ2-2, with TRBD1 matching 7 bases. CDR3 length: 12 residues. Germline V CDR1 and CDR2: SQVTM, ANQGSEA. V lost 7 bases, J lost 6 bases, and 5 bases stayed unmatched. Here the CDR3 reads CSGKTGPGELFF. For the CDR3, the DNA is TGCAGCGGGAAGACAGGGCCCGGGGAGCTGTTTTTT.

The chain is built from TRBV4-2 and TRBJ1-5; D is unclear. Germline lookup yields CDR1 LGHNA and CDR2 YNFKEQ. The V and J ends lost 0 bases and 2 bases respectively, with 8 bases between them. CDR3 length: 15 residues. The CDR3 protein is CASSQERVGNQPQHF. CDR3 sequence (DNA): TGTGCCAGCAGCCAAGAGAGGGTAGGCAATCAGCCCCAGCATTTT.

This sequence joins TRBV6-1 and TRBJ2-1; D gene unclear. V lost 2 bases to trimming and J lost 5 bases, with 16 bases between them. Germline V gene data show CDR1 as MNHNS and CDR2 as SASEGT. CDR3 length equals 16 residues. CDR3 amino acids: CASSEKTGLPNNEQFF. CDR3 in DNA: TGTGCCAGCAGTGAAAAAACTGGCCTACCCAACAATGAGCAGTTCTTC.

The chain uses TRBV5-1 and TRBJ2-1, with 11 bases identical to TRBD1. The length of the CDR3 is 16 residues. The germline V gene encodes CDR1 SGHRS and CDR2 YFSETQ. With 1 base clipped from V and 5 bases from J, the junction kept 5 bases outside the gene matches. The CDR3 coding sequence is TGCGCCAGCAGCTTGATCGGACAGGGGGCCAACAATGAGCAGTTCTTC. This sequence encodes CASSLIGQGANNEQFF. Full variable domain (remainder filled in from reference TRBV5-1 and TRBJ2-1): KAGVTQTPRYLIKTRGQQVTLSCSPISGHRSVSWYQQTPGQGLQFLFEYFSETQRNKGNFPGRFSGRQFSNSRSEMNVSTLELGDSALYLCASSLIGQGANNEQFFGPGTRLTVL.

V is TRBV5-1 and J is TRBJ2-3; 7 bases map to TRBD2. This CDR3 is built from 17 residues. Trimming removed 0 bases from V and 0 bases from J; junction bases left unmatched: 7. The germline V gene encodes CDR1 SGHRS and CDR2 YFSETQ. The CDR3 DNA reads TGCGCCAGCAGCTTGGAACCTAGCGGATCTAGCACAGATACGCAGTATTTT. It is translated as CASSLEPSGSSTDTQYF.

The V gene is TRBV5-6, the J gene TRBJ2-1, with no clear D. V lost 2 bases and J lost 6, with 12 bases in between. The CDR3 length is 14 residues. Germline V gene sequence: CDR1 SGHDT, CDR2 YYEEEE. The CDR3 here is CASSFPMIGNEQFF. CDR3 DNA sequence: TGTGCCAGCAGCTTCCCGATGATTGGCAATGAGCAGTTCTTC.

The rearrangement links TRBV5-1 to TRBJ2-7; 7 bases are a match to TRBD1. Germline CDR1 SGHRS, CDR2 YFSETQ. The CDR3 extends over 13 amino acids. The V segment lost 7 bases and the J segment 4 bases; nucleotides outside the gene matches: 8. CDR3 coding DNA: TGCGCCAGCGGGCCTAGGGACAGTTACGAGCAGTACTTC. Translation: CASGPRDSYEQYF.

The V call is TRBV14, the J call TRBJ2-7, with 8 bases matching TRBD2. The J segment lost 0 bases and the V segment lost 1 base, leaving 5 bases of the junction unmatched. CDR3 length equals 16 residues. Germline CDR1 reads SGHDN; CDR2 reads FVKESK. The CDR3 coding sequence is TGTGCCAGCAGCCAAGCAGGGCGGGGGGACTCCTACGAGCAGTACTTC. This codes for CASSQAGRGDSYEQYF.

This clone has a handful of counts. The J gene is TRBJ1-3, the V gene TRBV5-1; weak D call: TRBD1 (5 bases). V dropped 4 bases and J dropped 0 bases, with 17 bases sitting between them. The CDR3 length is 17 residues. Germline CDR1 and CDR2: SGHRS and YFSETQ. CDR3 loop: CASSLGTASRSGNTIYF. In nucleotides, the CDR3 is TGCGCCAGCAGCCTAGGGACGGCCTCACGCTCTGGAAACACCATATATTTT.

The rearrangement uses TRBV5-1 and TRBJ2-2, with 12 bases fitting TRBD2. The germline V gene has CDR1 SGHRS and CDR2 YFSETQ. The junction had 2 bases not matched to a gene; V was cut back by 4 bases and J by 1 base. This CDR3 spans 16 amino acids. CDR3: CASSGGLAGNTGELFF. CDR3 bases: TGCGCCAGCAGCGGGGGACTAGCGGGGAACACCGGGGAGCTGTTTTTT.

The chain carries TRBV19 and TRBJ2-7, with D hard to call. There are 13 residues in the CDR3. Germline V gene lookup returns CDR1 LNHDA and CDR2 SQIVND (reference sequence). V gave up 5 bases and J gave up 2 bases, with 10 bases separating them. For the CDR3, the DNA is TGTGCCAGTAGTTTCGCAGGAGCCTACGAGCAGTACTTC. The encoded protein is CASSFAGAYEQYF.

The chain couples TRBV9 to TRBJ1-2; 7 bases agree with TRBD1. V shed 2 bases and J 8 bases; nucleotides not matched to a gene: 6. The CDR3 has 13 amino acids. Germline V CDR1 and CDR2: SGDLS, YYNGEE. As DNA, the CDR3 is TGTGCCAGCAGCGTCGACAGGGATGGAGGCTACACCTTC. Translated: CASSVDRDGGYTF.

V usage is TRBV28 and J usage is TRBJ2-1; a weak D match, TRBD2 (5 bases). The germline V gene encodes CDR1 MDHEN and CDR2 SYDVKM. With 5 bases removed from V and 1 base from J, the gap between germline ends came to 6 bases. This CDR3 region has 13 residues. In DNA, the CDR3 is TGTGCCAGCAGTCGACTATCCTACAATGAGCAGTTCTTC. Its translation is CASSRLSYNEQFF.

V gene TRBV29-1 combines with J gene TRBJ2-7; D perhaps matches TRBD2 (6 bases). This CDR3 spans 13 amino acids. V dropped 4 bases and J dropped 6 bases, with 16 bases sitting between them. Per the germline V gene, CDR1 is SQVTM and CDR2 is ANQGSEA. Here the CDR3 DNA reads TGCAGCGTTGGGGGGGTTCTGGGAGCCGAGCAGTACTTC. Amino acid sequence: CSVGGVLGAEQYF.

The J gene is TRBJ1-3, the V gene TRBV30, with TRBD1 as a possible D gene (5 bases). This CDR3 contains 14 residues. CDR1 is GTSNPN and CDR2 is SVGIG in the germline V gene (reference sequence). V was trimmed by 5 bases and J by 0 bases, leaving 11 bases between them. CDR3 residues: CAWGTHNSGNTIYF. CDR3 sequence (DNA): TGTGCCTGGGGGACTCATAACTCTGGAAACACCATATATTTT.

The sample holds one count of this clone. V is TRBV2 and J is TRBJ2-1; 10 nucleotides match TRBD2. The germline V gene has CDR1 SNHLY and CDR2 FYNNEI. The CDR3 covers 16 residues. V lost 3 bases, J lost 4 bases, and 6 bases stayed unmatched. CDR3 region: CASSEQTSGSYNEQFF. The CDR3 coding sequence is TGTGCCAGCAGTGAGCAGACTAGCGGGTCGTACAATGAGCAGTTCTTC.

CDR3 DNA: TGTGCCAGAAGCTTCCCTTGTCGGGGCCGGGGCACAGATACGCAGTATTTT. Translated: CARSFPCRGRGTDTQYF. V usage is TRBV5-3 and J usage is TRBJ2-3; D tentatively reads TRBD1 or TRBD2 (5 bases each). TRBV5-3 belongs to the ORF category, with a function that is uncertain. V was clipped by 2 bases and J by 1 base, with 17 bases between them. This CDR3 comprises 17 residues.

The J gene is TRBJ2-7, the V gene TRBV5-4, with unresolved D. Germline loops: CDR1 SGHNT, CDR2 YYREEE (reference sequence). CDR3 length equals 14 residues. Deletions cut 2 bases from V and 3 bases from J, with 12 bases between. The CDR3 reads CASSLTGVHYEQYF. The CDR3 nucleotides are TGTGCCAGCAGCTTAACCGGTGTCCACTACGAGCAGTACTTC. Full variable domain (outside the CDR3, taken from reference TRBV5-4 and TRBJ2-7): ETGVTQSPTHLIKTRGQQVTLRCSSQSGHNTVSWYQQALGQGPQFIFQYYREEENGRGNFPPRFSGLQFPNYSSELNVNALELDDSALYLCASSLTGVHYEQYFGPGTRLTVT.

This chain uses TRBV5-1 with TRBJ2-2; D tentatively fits TRBD1 or TRBD2 (6 bases each). This CDR3 region has 15 residues. Germline V gene data show CDR1 as SGHRS and CDR2 as YFSETQ. V was pared by 4 bases and J by 3 bases, with 13 bases between. In nucleotides, the CDR3 is TGCGCCAGCAGCATTCACAGGGAGGACACCGGGGAGCTGTTTTTT. Amino acids: CASSIHREDTGELFF.

The rearrangement links TRBV5-1 to TRBJ1-1, with TRBD1 as a possible D gene (5 bases). Trimming removed 3 bases from V and 3 bases from J, with 9 bases in between. Germline V gene lookup returns CDR1 SGHRS and CDR2 YFSETQ. The CDR3 is 13 residues long. The CDR3 DNA follows: TGCGCCAGCAGCTCGAGAGGGGACACTGAAGCTTTCTTT. The encoded protein is CASSSRGDTEAFF.

A few counts support this clone. DNA for the CDR3: TGTGCCAGCAGCAAAGGGGGGTGGACGCGGGAGGCAACAGATACGCAGTATTTT. It is translated as CASSKGGWTREATDTQYF. The gene calls are TRBV9 and TRBJ2-3, with 8 bases fitting TRBD2. The CDR3 has 18 amino acids. The junction had 16 bases not matched to a gene; V was cut back by 4 bases and J by 3 bases. Germline V gives CDR1 SGDLS, CDR2 YYNGEE.

V and J are TRBV11-2 and TRBJ1-5; D call uncertain. The CDR3 is made up of 17 amino acids. Deletions cut 4 bases from V and 6 bases from J, with 22 bases between. Germline V CDR1 and CDR2: SGHAT, FQNNGV. As DNA, the CDR3 is TGTGCCAGCAGCTCCTTTAAATCGAGGAAGAAGGGTCAGCCCCAGCATTTT. Protein product: CASSSFKSRKKGQPQHF.

The rearrangement uses TRBV13 and TRBJ1-6, with D perhaps matching TRBD1 (5 bases). V was trimmed by 1 base and J by 7 bases, leaving 14 bases between them. CDR1 PRHDT and CDR2 FYEKMQ come from the germline V gene (reference sequence). The CDR3 consists of 16 residues. CDR3: CASSLDVGGGNSPLHF. The CDR3 bases are TGTGCCAGCAGCTTAGACGTTGGGGGGGGAAATTCACCCCTCCACTTT.

In this sample, this clone turned up once. The chain couples TRBV6-1 to TRBJ2-3, with 8 bases fitting TRBD2. The CDR3 contains 16 residues. With 2 bases clipped from V and 1 base from J, the junction kept 5 bases outside the gene matches. The germline V gene encodes CDR1 MNHNS and CDR2 SASEGT. CDR3 protein: CASSEHGGVGTDTQYF. CDR3 DNA sequence: TGTGCCAGCAGTGAACACGGGGGGGTTGGCACAGATACGCAGTATTTT.

This clone has a handful of counts. The chain links TRBV19 to TRBJ1-1; D gene ambiguous. V shed 3 bases and J shed 5 bases, with 10 bases lying between them. The germline V gene has CDR1 LNHDA and CDR2 SQIVND (reference sequence). The CDR3 length is 13 residues. The CDR3 is CASSMQALTEAFF. The CDR3 DNA reads TGTGCCAGTAGTATGCAGGCTCTAACTGAAGCTTTCTTT.

The chain combines TRBV11-2 with TRBJ2-7; TRBD2 matches 9 bases. This CDR3 spans 14 amino acids. V lost 5 bases to trimming and J lost 2 bases; unmatched junction nucleotides: 4. Germline CDR1 reads SGHAT; CDR2 reads FQNNGV. The CDR3 sequence is CASSLSGGPYEQYF. The CDR3 bases are TGTGCCAGCAGCCTGAGCGGGGGGCCCTACGAGCAGTACTTC.

This sequence joins TRBV7-8 and TRBJ1-5; D unclear. Germline V gene data show CDR1 as SGHVS and CDR2 as FQNEAQ. Trimming took 0 bases from V and 4 from J, leaving 7 bases between them. The CDR3 is 14 residues long. CDR3 nucleotides: TGTGCCAGCAGCTTAGCGCGCCTTAATCAGCCCCAGCATTTT. Translated: CASSLARLNQPQHF.

The V gene is TRBV7-2, the J gene TRBJ2-7; D may be TRBD1 or TRBD2 (5 bases each). The CDR3 spans 13 residues. V was cut by 3 bases and J by 1 base, with 7 bases left in between. Germline CDR1 is SGHTA and CDR2 is FQGNSA. CDR3 sequence: CASSFGGSYEQYF. Written as DNA, the CDR3 is TGTGCCAGCAGCTTTGGGGGTTCCTACGAGCAGTACTTC.